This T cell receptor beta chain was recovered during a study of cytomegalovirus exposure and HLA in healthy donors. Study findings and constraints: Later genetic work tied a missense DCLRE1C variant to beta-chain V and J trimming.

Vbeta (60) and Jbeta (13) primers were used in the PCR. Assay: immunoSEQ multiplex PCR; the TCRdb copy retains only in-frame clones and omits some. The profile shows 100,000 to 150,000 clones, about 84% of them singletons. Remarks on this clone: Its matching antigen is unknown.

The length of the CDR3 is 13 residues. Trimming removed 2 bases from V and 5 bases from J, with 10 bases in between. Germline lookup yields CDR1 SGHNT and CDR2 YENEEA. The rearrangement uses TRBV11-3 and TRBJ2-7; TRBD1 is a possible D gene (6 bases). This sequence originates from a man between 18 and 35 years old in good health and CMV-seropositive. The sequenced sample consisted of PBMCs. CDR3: CASSLIQGDEQYF. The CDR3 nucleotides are TGTGCCAGCAGCTTAATACAGGGTGACGAGCAGTACTTC.